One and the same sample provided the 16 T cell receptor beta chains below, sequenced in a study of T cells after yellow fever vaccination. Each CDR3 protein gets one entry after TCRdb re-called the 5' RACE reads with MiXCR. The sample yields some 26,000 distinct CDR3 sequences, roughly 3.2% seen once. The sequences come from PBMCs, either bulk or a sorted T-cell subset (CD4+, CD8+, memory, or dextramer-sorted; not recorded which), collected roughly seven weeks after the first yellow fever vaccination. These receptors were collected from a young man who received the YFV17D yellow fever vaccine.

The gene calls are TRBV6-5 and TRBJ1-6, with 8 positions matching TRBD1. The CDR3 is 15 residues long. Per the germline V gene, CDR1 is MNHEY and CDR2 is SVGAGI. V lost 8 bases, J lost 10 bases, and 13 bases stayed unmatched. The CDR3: CASQQDRGYGSPLHF. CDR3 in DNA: TGTGCCAGCCAACAAGACAGGGGATATGGGTCACCCCTCCACTTT.

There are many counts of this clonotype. CDR3 amino acids: CASSLALQGANEQYF. The CDR3 bases are TGCGCCAGCAGCTTGGCCCTACAGGGGGCCAACGAGCAGTACTTC. This chain connects TRBV5-1 to TRBJ2-7; 9 positions agree with TRBD1. The trim removed 0 bases at V and 5 bases at J, leaving 6 bases unmatched. Germline V lookup: CDR1 SGHRS, CDR2 YFSETQ. The CDR3 spans 15 residues.

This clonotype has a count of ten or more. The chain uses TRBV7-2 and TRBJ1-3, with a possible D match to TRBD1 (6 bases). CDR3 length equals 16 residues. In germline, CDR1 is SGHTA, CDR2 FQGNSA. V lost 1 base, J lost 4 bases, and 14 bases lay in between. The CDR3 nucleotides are TGTGCCAGCAGCTTAGGGGCTGGGGGGCTCGGAAACACCATATATTTT. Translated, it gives CASSLGAGGLGNTIYF. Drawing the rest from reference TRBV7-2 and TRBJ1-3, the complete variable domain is GAGVSQSPSNKVTEKGKDVELRCDPISGHTALYWYRQSLGQGLEFLIYFQGNSAPDKSGLPSDRFSAERTGGSVSTLTIQRTQQEDSAVYLCASSLGAGGLGNTIYFGEGSWLTVV.

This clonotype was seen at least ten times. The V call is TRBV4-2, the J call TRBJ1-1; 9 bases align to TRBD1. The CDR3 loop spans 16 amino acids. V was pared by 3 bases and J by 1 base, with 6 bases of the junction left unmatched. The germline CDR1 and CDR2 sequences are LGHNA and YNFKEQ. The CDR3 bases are TGTGCCAGCAGCCAGGGCCCGGGACAGGGGAACACTGAAGCTTTCTTT. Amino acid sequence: CASSQGPGQGNTEAFF.

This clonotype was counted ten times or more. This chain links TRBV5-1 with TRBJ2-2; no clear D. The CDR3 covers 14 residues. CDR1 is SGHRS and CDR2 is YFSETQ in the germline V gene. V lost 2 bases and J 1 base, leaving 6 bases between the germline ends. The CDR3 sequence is CASSLLGNTGELFF. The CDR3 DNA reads TGCGCCAGCAGCTTATTGGGGAACACCGGGGAGCTGTTTTTT.

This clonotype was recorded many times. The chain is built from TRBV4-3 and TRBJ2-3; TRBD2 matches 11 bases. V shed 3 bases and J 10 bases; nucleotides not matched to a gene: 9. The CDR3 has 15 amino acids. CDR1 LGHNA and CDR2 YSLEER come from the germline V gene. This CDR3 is CASSQVAGGREAQYF. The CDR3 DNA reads TGCGCCAGCAGCCAGGTAGCGGGGGGGCGAGAAGCGCAGTATTTT.

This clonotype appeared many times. The CDR3 DNA sequence: TGTGCCAGCAGCTTAGATCGGTTGGTGCAGTACGTC. Translation: CASSLDRLVQYV. The chain recombines TRBV11-2 with TRBJ2-7; no definite D call. This CDR3 region has 12 residues. Trimming took 0 bases from V and 9 from J, leaving 9 bases between them. Germline lookup yields CDR1 SGHAT and CDR2 FQNNGV.

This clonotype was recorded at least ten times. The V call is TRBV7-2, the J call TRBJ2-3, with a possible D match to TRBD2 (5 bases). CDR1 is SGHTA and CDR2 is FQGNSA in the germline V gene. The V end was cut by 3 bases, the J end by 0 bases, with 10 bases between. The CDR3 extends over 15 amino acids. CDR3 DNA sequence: TGTGCCAGCAGCTTGAGTAGGACTAGCACAGATACGCAGTATTTT. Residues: CASSLSRTSTDTQYF.

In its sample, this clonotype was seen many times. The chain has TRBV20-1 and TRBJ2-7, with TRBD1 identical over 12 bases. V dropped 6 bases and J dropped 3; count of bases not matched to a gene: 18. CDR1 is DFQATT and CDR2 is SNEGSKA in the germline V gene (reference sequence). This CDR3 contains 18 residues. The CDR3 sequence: CSALGTGGRVGSLYEQYV. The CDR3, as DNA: TGCAGTGCCCTCGGGACAGGGGGCAGGGTAGGTAGCCTCTACGAGCAGTACGTC.

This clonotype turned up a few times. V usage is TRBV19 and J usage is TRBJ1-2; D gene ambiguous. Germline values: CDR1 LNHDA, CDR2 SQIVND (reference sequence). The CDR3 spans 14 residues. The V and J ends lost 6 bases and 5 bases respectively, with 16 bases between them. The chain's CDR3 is CASSAEIYGYGYTF. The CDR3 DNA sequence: TGTGCCAGTAGCGCTGAGATATACGGATATGGCTACACCTTC.

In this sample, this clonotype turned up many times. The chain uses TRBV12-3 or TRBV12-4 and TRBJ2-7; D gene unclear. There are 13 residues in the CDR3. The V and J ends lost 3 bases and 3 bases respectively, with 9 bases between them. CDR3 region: CASSLADGYEQYF. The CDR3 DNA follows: TGTGCCAGCAGTTTGGCGGACGGCTACGAGCAGTACTTC.

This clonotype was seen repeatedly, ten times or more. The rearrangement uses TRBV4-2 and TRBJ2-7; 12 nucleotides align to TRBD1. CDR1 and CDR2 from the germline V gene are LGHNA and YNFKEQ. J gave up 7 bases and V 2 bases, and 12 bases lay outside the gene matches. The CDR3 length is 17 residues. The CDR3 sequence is CASSQLIRDRGRREQYF. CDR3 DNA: TGTGCCAGCAGCCAACTAATCCGGGACAGGGGGCGGAGGGAGCAGTACTTC.

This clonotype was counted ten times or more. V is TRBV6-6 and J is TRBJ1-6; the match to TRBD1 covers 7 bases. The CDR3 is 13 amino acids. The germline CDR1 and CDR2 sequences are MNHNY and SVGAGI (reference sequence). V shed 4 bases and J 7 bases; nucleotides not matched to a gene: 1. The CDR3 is CASSLQGNSPLHF. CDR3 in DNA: TGTGCCAGCAGTTTACAGGGGAATTCACCCCTCCACTTT.

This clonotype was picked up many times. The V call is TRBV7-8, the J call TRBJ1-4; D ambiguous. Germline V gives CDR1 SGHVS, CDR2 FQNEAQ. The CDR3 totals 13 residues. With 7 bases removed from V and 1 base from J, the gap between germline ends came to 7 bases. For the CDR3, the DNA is TGTGCCAGCACCCGAGGAACTAATGAAAAACTGTTTTTT. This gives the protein CASTRGTNEKLFF.

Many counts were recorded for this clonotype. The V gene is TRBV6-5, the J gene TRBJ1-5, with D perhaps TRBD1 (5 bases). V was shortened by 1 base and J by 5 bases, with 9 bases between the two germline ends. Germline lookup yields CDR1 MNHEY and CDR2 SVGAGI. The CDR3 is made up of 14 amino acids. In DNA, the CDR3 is TGTGCCAGCAGTTACTTCGGGGCTGATCAGCCCCAGCATTTT. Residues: CASSYFGADQPQHF.

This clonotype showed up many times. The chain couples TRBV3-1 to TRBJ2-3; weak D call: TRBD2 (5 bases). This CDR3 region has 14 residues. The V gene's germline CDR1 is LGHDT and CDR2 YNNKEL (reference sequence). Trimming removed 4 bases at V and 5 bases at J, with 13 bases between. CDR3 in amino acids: CASSREPRQDTQYF. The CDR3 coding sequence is TGTGCCAGCAGCCGGGAGCCGCGCCAAGATACGCAGTATTTT.